Listed here are 6 T cell receptor beta chains from one sample, sequenced in a study of cytomegalovirus exposure and HLA in healthy donors. The primer mix had 60 Vbeta and 13 Jbeta primers. Generated by immunoSEQ multiplex PCR, the TCRdb table keeps only in-frame clones and is missing some. The data contain some 120,000 clones, about 81% of them seen just once; the ten biggest clones take up around 0.99%. The material sequenced was PBMCs. All receptors derive from a woman in her 30s in good health and CMV-seronegative.

This clone was recorded a few times. This chain connects TRBV6-1 to TRBJ2-7, with 9 bases aligning to TRBD1. From germline, CDR1 is MNHNS and CDR2 SASEGT. The ends lost 4 bases at V and 4 bases at J; junction bases unmatched: 11. This CDR3 comprises 16 residues. The CDR3 loop is CASSGYLRDRAYEQYF. Here the CDR3 DNA reads TGTGCCAGCAGTGGATACCTACGGGACAGGGCTTACGAGCAGTACTTC.

This chain uses TRBV7-2 with TRBJ1-1; TRBD1 might be the D (5 bases). The CDR3 loop spans 14 amino acids. V was clipped by 1 base and J by 2 bases, with 8 bases between them. Germline V gives CDR1 SGHTA, CDR2 FQGNSA. CDR3 coding DNA: TGTGCCAGCAGCTTAGGACAGCTAAACACTGAAGCTTTCTTT. It encodes CASSLGQLNTEAFF.

V usage is TRBV5-1 and J usage is TRBJ2-1, with 7 bases lining up with TRBD2. From germline, CDR1 is SGHRS and CDR2 YFSETQ. V was clipped by 7 bases and J by 6 bases; unmatched bases: 13. The CDR3 extends over 15 amino acids. In DNA form, the CDR3 reads TGCGCCAGCGCTATCCAAGCGGGGAGGGGCAATGAGCAGTTCTTC. This translates into CASAIQAGRGNEQFF.

In this sample, this clone turned up a few times. The chain has TRBV28 and TRBJ2-7; TRBD2 aligns across 12 bases. The CDR3 totals 19 residues. V lost 2 bases and J lost 3; bases outside the gene matches: 14. Germline CDR1 MDHEN, CDR2 SYDVKM. The CDR3 DNA sequence: TGTGCCAGCAGTTTACGAACGTCCAGGGAGACTAGCGGGAGCTACGAGCAGTACTTC. It translates to CASSLRTSRETSGSYEQYF.

The chain combines TRBV27 with TRBJ2-7; TRBD1 matches 7 bases. Germline V gene lookup returns CDR1 MNHEY and CDR2 SMNVEV (reference sequence). After removal of 10 bases from V and 6 bases from J, the junction contained 9 bases not matched to a gene. The length of the CDR3 is 12 residues. This CDR3 is CATRQGLGEQYF. CDR3 sequence (DNA): TGTGCCACCAGACAGGGCCTAGGCGAGCAGTACTTC.

V usage is TRBV6-1 and J usage is TRBJ2-1; D is possibly TRBD2 (6 bases). Germline V gene lookup returns CDR1 MNHNS and CDR2 SASEGT. The CDR3 is 14 residues long. Trimming left V 5 bases short and J 10 bases short, with 18 bases between. This CDR3 is CASSPRRSGVEQFF. The CDR3, as DNA: TGTGCCAGCAGTCCCCGGAGGTCGGGAGTCGAGCAGTTCTTC.